This passage covers 5 T cell receptor beta chains from one sample sequenced in a study of T cells in Graves' hyperthyroidism and ophthalmopathy. Template material for amplifying TCR beta CDR3 regions consisted of RNA transcripts. HTBI primers were employed in a first-round RT-PCR of the TCR CDR3. A single record per CDR3 protein comes from TCRdb applying MiXCR to the multiplex PCR reads. The sample gives 270,000 or so distinct CDR3 sequences, approximately 26% of which show up once; around 28% is in the top ten. The sample comprised blood. The receptor source for this set is a man aged 35-49 years with Graves' hyperthyroidism that later progressed to Graves' ophthalmopathy.

This clonotype came up many times. The chain uses TRBV11-2 and TRBJ2-7; D gene ambiguous. The CDR3 is made up of 15 amino acids. In germline, CDR1 is SGHAT, CDR2 FQNNGV. Trimming removed 0 bases at V and 0 bases at J, with 9 bases between. This CDR3 is CASSLEKGNSYEQYF. The CDR3 DNA reads as TGTGCCAGCAGCTTAGAGAAAGGAAACTCCTACGAGCAGTACTTC.

The table lists this clonotype with a count of one. At one end the junction does not follow the germline gene, possibly because of a read error. The chain combines TRBV6-2 or TRBV6-3 with TRBJ1-1; 9 nucleotides agree with TRBD1. The germline CDR1 and CDR2 sequences are MNHEY and SVGEGT. This CDR3 spans 14 amino acids. The chain's CDR3 is CASSYSTGGTEALF. CDR3 sequence (DNA): TGTGCCAGCAGTTACTCGACAGGGGGTACCGAAGCTCTCTTT.

This clonotype appeared many times. V gene TRBV30 combines with J gene TRBJ1-2, with D maybe TRBD1 (5 bases). Deletions cut 3 bases from V and 8 bases from J, with 10 bases between. The CDR3 has 11 residues. Looked up from germline, CDR1 is GTSNPN and CDR2 is SVGIG (reference sequence). The CDR3 sequence is CAWRWGVGYTF. The CDR3 DNA is TGTGCCTGGAGGTGGGGCGTCGGCTACACCTTC.

There are many counts of this clonotype. The genes are TRBV12-3 or TRBV12-4 and TRBJ1-5; no clear D. V lost 4 bases, J lost 0 bases, and 7 bases lay in between. CDR3 length: 14 residues. CDR3 amino acids: CASSSLCSNQPQHF. The CDR3 nucleotides are TGTGCCAGCAGTTCTCTATGTAGCAATCAGCCCCAGCATTTT.

This sequence joins TRBV6-2 or TRBV6-3 and TRBJ2-5; D call uncertain. Germline values: CDR1 MNHEY, CDR2 SVGEGT. Between the trimmed V and J ends, which lost 0 bases and 7 bases, there was a span of 6 bases. CDR3 length: 12 residues. DNA of the CDR3: TGTGCCAGCAGTTACTCAACCGGGACCCAGTACTTC. The encoded protein is CASSYSTGTQYF.